This T cell receptor beta chain was captured by sequencing in a study of cytomegalovirus exposure and HLA in healthy donors. This clone appeared a few times. Primers: 60 Vbeta forward and 13 Jbeta reverse. The assay was immunoSEQ multiplex PCR, and TCRdb's table has in-frame clones only and misses some. Of more than 150,000 clones listed, 82% are singletons. V lost 6 bases, J lost 5 bases, and 5 bases stayed unmatched. This CDR3 spans 14 amino acids. Germline-derived CDR1 and CDR2 are SNHLY and FYNNEI. The material sequenced was PBMCs. This clonotype was obtained from a man between 35 and 55 years old in good health and CMV-seronegative. The V and J genes are TRBV2 and TRBJ1-5, with 9 bases lining up with TRBD1. This chain's CDR3 is CASSWDREYQPQHF. CDR3 nucleotide sequence: TGTGCCAGCAGCTGGGACAGGGAATATCAGCCCCAGCATTTT. The full variable domain, completed using reference TRBV2 and TRBJ1-5, is EPEVTQTPSHQVTQMGQEVILRCVPISNHLYFYWYRQILGQKVEFLVSFYNNEISEKSEIFDDQFSVERPDGSNFTLKIRSTKLEDSAMYFCASSWDREYQPQHFGDGTRLSIL.